This TCR beta chain originates from a study of T cells in tuberculosis (dated by TCRdb to 2017 to 2018). Context from the whole study: In the study, CD1B tetramers and high-throughput TCR immunosequencing were combined to characterize T cells specific for the mycobacterial lipid antigen glucose monomycolate (GMM). In a South African clinical cohort, IGRA-negative adolescents, IGRA-positive adolescents with latent tuberculosis and adults with active tuberculosis were compared, with ten people in each group. PBMC from patients with active tuberculosis were archived either before the start of standard anti-tuberculosis treatment or within 7 days of starting that treatment.

The immunoSEQ multiplex PCR assay was used to generate TCR libraries, with TCR-beta and/or TCR-alpha/delta assays applied to each sample. The amplified TCR libraries were sequenced on the Illumina high-throughput platform. As for the original processing: Clustering and dimensionality reduction relied on pairwise TCRdist distances among GMM-specific receptors from T cells that were either sorted ex vivo or expanded in vitro. The score assigned to each clinical repertoire was mean NN-distance, meaning the average TCRdist to the nearest 10% of tetramer-positive reference sequences. GEM TCR motif frequency was calculated as the fraction of unique TCRs that matched known GEM sequences by V/J usage and CDR3 length. Active tuberculosis was classified by linear discriminant analysis with leave-one-out cross-validation, implemented in scikit-learn. TCRdb stores this immuneACCESS table with in-frame sequences only. Part of the clones is absent; in the studies checked, under half of the shortfall reflects unresolved V genes, and no reason is known for the rest. Clonal size and the V and J genes are those of that table, whereas D and trimming came from the DNA. Counted in this sample were about 34,000 clones; 80% to 95% of them appeared once. Over 9.5% of the sample is held by the ten biggest clonotypes.

The sample's time point, from its label and the paper: new active TB diagnosis, blood taken before or within 7 days of starting treatment. Patients with active tuberculosis were defined as newly diagnosed, HIV-seronegative South African adults aged 18 years or older. Confirmation of active tuberculosis was obtained by positive sputum smear microscopy and/or positive M. tuberculosis culture. Immunosequencing was performed on unsorted cryopreserved PBMC and covered 100,000 or so T cells per clinical donor on average. In its sample, this clone was seen once. What this receptor recognizes is not known. The input lacks base qualities; no much larger clone sits a single base away. The investigation overall reported the following: A classifier using the diverse GMM-specific repertoire reached 87% accuracy (AUROC approximately 0.91), compared with approximately 70% accuracy using GEM motif frequencies. Shorter CDR3-alpha lengths in active tuberculosis patients partly drove the smaller NN-distances, and the TCR-beta difference was not statistically significant. Clinical samples were selected based on the availability of cryopreserved specimens, with adults included as active tuberculosis cases and adolescents included as controls. Smaller mean NN-distances to GMM-specific TCRs were observed in active tuberculosis TCR-alpha repertoires than in IGRA-negative controls, suggesting clonal expansion of GMM-specific TCRs.

Relative to germline, V is missing 2 bases and J is missing 4 bases, with 3 bases of the junction outside any gene match. CDR1 and CDR2 (MNHEY, SMNVEV) derive from the germline V gene (reference sequence). The cysteine opens and the phenylalanine closes a CDR3 of 15 amino acids. Only the CDR3 DNA is retained, 45 bases long and in frame from the first base. This clonotype was sampled from an adult with tuberculosis. The sample was PBMCs, taken at tuberculosis diagnosis. The chain was built from TRBV27 and TRBJ2-1, and 9 junctional nucleotides match TRBD1. The nucleotide sequence is given as TGTGCCAGCAGTTTAGCCGGACAGGGGTACAATGAGCAGTTCTTC. It is translated as CASSLAGQGYNEQFF.